Listed here is a single T cell receptor (beta chain). This sample was included in a study of glioma-infiltrating T cells after dendritic cell vaccination. The CDR3 covers 14 residues. Germline CDR1 and CDR2: SGHRS and YFSETQ. With 2 bases removed from V and 0 bases from J, the gap between germline ends came to 6 bases. Time point reported: after dendritic cell vaccination, including at tumor progression/relapse. Blood PBMC samples: pre-vaccination, two weeks post third vaccination, and at tumor progression. This table comes from immunoSEQ multiplex PCR, and its TCRdb copy is limited to in-frame clones, with some not included. Of approximately 110,000 clones listed, around 90% were seen once; the top ten hold roughly 3%.

The chain recombines TRBV5-1 with TRBJ1-3; unclear D gene. The TCR was taken from a human donor with glioblastoma. The material was blood, obtained after dendritic cell vaccination. In DNA, the CDR3 is TGCGCCAGCAGCTTCGGGGACTCTGGAAACACCATATATTTT. Protein: CASSFGDSGNTIYF.